This T cell receptor (beta chain) was sequenced for a study of T cell responses to AZD1222 COVID-19 vaccine. Study as a whole: Combined were second doses at about 4 or about 12 weeks.

Details on this clone: What it binds is not known.

Study-level points and caveats: The donors showed a predominance of white British ancestry and of females, with possible underestimation of clonal diversity. Researchers took repertoire samples only after the peak T cell response had come. Spike-specific TCRs gained breadth and depth after people received two AZD1222 doses.

The protocol was immunoSEQ multiplex PCR, while the TCRdb copy is restricted to in-frame clones and leaves out a portion. The sample consists of approximately 150,000 clones, 80% to 95% of them appearing once. Germline CDR1 is SGHNT and CDR2 is YENEEA. Trimming removed 3 bases from V and 7 bases from J; junction bases left unmatched: 8. CDR3 size: 15 residues. This receptor was obtained from an adult in good health. The material sequenced was peripheral blood, taken on day 0 of AZD1222 vaccination. The chain employs TRBV11-3 and TRBJ2-1, with 8 bases matching TRBD2. The CDR3 region has the DNA TGTGCCAGCAGCTTTGGACTAGCACCCTGGAATGAGCAGTTCTTC. Translating gives CASSFGLAPWNEQFF. Together with reference TRBV11-3 and TRBJ2-1, the CDR3 gives the full variable domain: EAGVVQSPRYKIIEKKQPVAFWCNPISGHNTLYWYLQNLGQGPELLIRYENEEAVDDSQLPKDRFSAERLKGVDSTLKIQPAELGDSAVYLCASSFGLAPWNEQFFGPGTRLTVL.